This T cell receptor (beta chain) derives from a study of shared clonotypes between healthy human individuals. As processed by the authors: Quality scores were absent from the junction-only immunoSEQ sequences, so filtering differed. Assay used: immunoSEQ multiplex PCR; TCRdb lists only in-frame clones, some missing. The V and J calls and clone size come from that table; D and trimming were worked out from the DNA. The sample records about 1 million clones, about 80% being singletons. This clone came up once. The target antigen is unknown. General observations from the study: Between a few donors, naive CD4 clonotypes were shared at a level of approximately 5%. A generally larger estimated richness was seen in naive subsets than in memory subsets.

Germline values: CDR1 MDHEN, CDR2 SYDVKM. CDR3 size: 15 residues. V was clipped by 5 bases and J by 8 bases; unmatched bases: 11. This chain connects TRBV28 to TRBJ1-4; 7 positions match TRBD1. Sequencing was carried out using memory CD4+ T cells sorted from blood. This sample's subset: CD45RA-negative fraction. The sequence was collected from a man aged 18 to 30 in good health. CDR3 DNA sequence: TGTGCCAGCAGTGAACAGGGGAAAAGTAGGGAAAAACTGTTTTTT. It specifies CASSEQGKSREKLFF.